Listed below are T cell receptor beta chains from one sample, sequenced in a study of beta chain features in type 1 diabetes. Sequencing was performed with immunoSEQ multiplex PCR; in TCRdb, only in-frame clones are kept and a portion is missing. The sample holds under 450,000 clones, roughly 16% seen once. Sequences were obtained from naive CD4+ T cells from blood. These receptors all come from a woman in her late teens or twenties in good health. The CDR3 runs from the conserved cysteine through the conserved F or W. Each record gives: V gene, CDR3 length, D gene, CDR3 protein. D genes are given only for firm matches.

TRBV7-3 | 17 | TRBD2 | CASSSGGLAGARVEQYF
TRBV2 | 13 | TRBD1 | CASRDSRTDTQYF
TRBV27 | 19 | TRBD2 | CASSPRAGVISSGANVLTF
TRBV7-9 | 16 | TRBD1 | CASSLSPGGSPYEQYF
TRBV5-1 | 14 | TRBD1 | CASSLDRGLEGYTF
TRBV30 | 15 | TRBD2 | CAWNIGTSGTTEQFF
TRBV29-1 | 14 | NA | CSVERHRGNTEAFF
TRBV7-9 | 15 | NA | CASSLSGLFGNEQFF
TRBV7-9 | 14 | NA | CASSLRTDTYEQYF
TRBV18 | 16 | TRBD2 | CASSLRLAGETDTQYF
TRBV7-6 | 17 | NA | CASSLRGVETGTGELFF
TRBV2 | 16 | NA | CASSEVVRDGNQPQHF
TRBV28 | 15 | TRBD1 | CASSLGGTGVNIQYF
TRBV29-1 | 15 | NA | CSVSKADSGANVLTF
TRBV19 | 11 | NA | CATRQVETQYF
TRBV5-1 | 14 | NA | CASTLSNRKETQYF
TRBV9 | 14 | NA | CASSVSQEGYEQFF
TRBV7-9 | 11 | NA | CALGGQGPAFF
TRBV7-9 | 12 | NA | CASSPLQETQYF
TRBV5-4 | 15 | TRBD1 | CASSSGQEALYGYTF
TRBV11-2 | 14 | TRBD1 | CASSLGQSTDTQYF
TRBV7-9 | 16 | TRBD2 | CASSEGTSGNYNEQFF
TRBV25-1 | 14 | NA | CASSEIGSDQTQYF
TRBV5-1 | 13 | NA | CASSFSRDSEAFF
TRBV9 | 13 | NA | CASSEATENEQFF
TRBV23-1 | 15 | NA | CASSQSGQFNQPQHF
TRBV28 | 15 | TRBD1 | CASRPGTGKTDTQYF
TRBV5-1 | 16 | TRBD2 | CASSLSWTSGRNEQFF
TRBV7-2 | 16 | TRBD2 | CASSTLAGGRTDTQYF
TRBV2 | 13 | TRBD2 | CASSERLAVRRFF
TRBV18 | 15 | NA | CASSPGIGGVDEQFF
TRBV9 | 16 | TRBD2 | CASSLRAGEGTDTQYF
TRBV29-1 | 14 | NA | CSVEGQGSNYGYTF
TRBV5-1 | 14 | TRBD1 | CASSRDRGEAEAFF
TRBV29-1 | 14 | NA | CSVRATGNSYEQYF
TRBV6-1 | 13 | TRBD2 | CASTTSGSYEQYF
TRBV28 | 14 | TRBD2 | CASNRGTSGIAQYF
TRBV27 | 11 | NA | CATQATDTQYF
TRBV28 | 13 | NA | CASSYPGGTEAFF
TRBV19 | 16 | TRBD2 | CASRPSGRATYNEQFF
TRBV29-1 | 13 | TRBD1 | CSGGQGGRETQYF
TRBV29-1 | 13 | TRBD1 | CSAAGTGGRIQYF
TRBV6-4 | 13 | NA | CASRADRIYGYTF
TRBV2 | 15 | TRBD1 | CASSGRQGSDTEAFF
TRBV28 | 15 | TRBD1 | CASRTRQGRIQPQHF